This TCR beta chain is drawn from a study of PD-L1 blockade in urothelial cancer. Assay: immunoSEQ multiplex PCR; the TCRdb copy retains only in-frame clones and omits some. The sample lists 25,000 to 40,000 clones; 84% were seen once. CDR3 length equals 14 residues. Germline CDR1 reads LNHDA; CDR2 reads SQIVND (reference sequence). V was pared by 10 bases and J by 6 bases, with 16 bases between. This clonotype originated in a man in his 60s with urothelial cancer. The chain recombines TRBV19 with TRBJ1-6, with D tentatively TRBD1 (6 bases). The sample in question was PBMCs, obtained around atezolizumab (anti-PD-L1) treatment. CDR3 nucleotides: TGTGCCACCCAGGGAACAGGGTCTAATTCACCCCTCCACTTT. Its translation is CATQGTGSNSPLHF. Supplemented by reference TRBV19 and TRBJ1-6, the full variable domain reads DGGITQSPKYLFRKEGQNVTLSCEQNLNHDAMYWYRQDPGQGLRLIYYSQIVNDFQKGDIAEGYSVSREKKESFPLTVTSAQKNPTAFYLCATQGTGSNSPLHFGNGTRLTVT.